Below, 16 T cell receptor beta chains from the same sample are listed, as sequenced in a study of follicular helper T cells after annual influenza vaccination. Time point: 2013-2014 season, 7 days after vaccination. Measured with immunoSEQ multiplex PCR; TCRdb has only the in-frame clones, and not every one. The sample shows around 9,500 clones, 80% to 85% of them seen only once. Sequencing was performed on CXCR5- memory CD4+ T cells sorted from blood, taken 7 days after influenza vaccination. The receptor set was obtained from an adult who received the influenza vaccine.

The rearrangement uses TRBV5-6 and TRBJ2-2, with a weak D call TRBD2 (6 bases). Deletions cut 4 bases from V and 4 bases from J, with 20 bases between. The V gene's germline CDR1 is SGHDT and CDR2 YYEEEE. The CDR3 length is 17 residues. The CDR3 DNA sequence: TGTGCCAGCAGCCCCGGAAACAACCGGGGGATCACCGGGGAGCTGTTTTTT. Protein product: CASSPGNNRGITGELFF.

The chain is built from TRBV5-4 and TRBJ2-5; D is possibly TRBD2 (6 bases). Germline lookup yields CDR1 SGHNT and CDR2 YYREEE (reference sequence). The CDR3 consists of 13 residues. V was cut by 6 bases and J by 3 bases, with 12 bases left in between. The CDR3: CASKGGNEETQYF. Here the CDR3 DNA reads TGTGCCAGCAAAGGAGGGAACGAAGAGACCCAGTACTTC.

The CDR3 coding sequence is TGCGCCAGCAGACAAGGCGAGTACAATGAGCAGTTCTTC. Its translation is CASRQGEYNEQFF. The V gene is TRBV5-1, the J gene TRBJ2-1; no reliable D call. The CDR3 runs to 13 residues. Germline lookup yields CDR1 SGHRS and CDR2 YFSETQ. V was cut by 5 bases and J by 4 bases, with 10 bases left in between.

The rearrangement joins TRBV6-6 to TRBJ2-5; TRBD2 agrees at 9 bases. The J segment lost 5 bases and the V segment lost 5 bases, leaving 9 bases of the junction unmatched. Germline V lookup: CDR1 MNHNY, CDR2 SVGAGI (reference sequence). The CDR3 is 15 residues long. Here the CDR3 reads CASSPAGGAGETQYF. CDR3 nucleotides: TGTGCCAGCAGTCCGGCGGGGGGGGCTGGGGAGACCCAGTACTTC.

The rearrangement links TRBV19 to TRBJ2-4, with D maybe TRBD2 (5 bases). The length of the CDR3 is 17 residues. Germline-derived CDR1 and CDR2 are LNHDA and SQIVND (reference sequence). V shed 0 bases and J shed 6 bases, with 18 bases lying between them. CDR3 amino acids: CASSIDAPGGSANIQYF. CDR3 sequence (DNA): TGTGCCAGTAGTATAGATGCCCCAGGAGGCAGCGCAAACATTCAGTACTTC.

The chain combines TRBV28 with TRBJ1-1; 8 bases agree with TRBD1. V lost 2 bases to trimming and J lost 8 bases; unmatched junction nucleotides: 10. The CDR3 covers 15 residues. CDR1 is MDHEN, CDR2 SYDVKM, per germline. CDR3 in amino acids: CASSLGAGGAPEAFF. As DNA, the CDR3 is TGTGCCAGCAGTTTAGGGGCAGGGGGCGCCCCAGAAGCTTTCTTT.

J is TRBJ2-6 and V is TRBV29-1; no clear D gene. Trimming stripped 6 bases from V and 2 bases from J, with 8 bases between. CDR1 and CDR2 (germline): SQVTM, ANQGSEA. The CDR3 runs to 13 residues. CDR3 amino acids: CSVLRAGANVLTF. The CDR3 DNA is TGCAGCGTCCTACGGGCTGGGGCCAACGTCCTGACTTTC. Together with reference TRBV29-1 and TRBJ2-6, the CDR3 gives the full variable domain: SAVISQKPSRDICQRGTSLTIQCQVDSQVTMMFWYRQQPGQSLTLIATANQGSEATYESGFVIDKFPISRPNLTFSTLTVSNMSPEDSSIYLCSVLRAGANVLTFGAGSRLTVL.

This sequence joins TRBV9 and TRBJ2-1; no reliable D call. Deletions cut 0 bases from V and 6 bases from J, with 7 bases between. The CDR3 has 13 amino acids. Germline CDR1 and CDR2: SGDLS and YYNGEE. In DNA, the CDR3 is TGTGCCAGCAGCGTAGGCCTAAGCAATGAGCAGTTCTTC. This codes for CASSVGLSNEQFF.

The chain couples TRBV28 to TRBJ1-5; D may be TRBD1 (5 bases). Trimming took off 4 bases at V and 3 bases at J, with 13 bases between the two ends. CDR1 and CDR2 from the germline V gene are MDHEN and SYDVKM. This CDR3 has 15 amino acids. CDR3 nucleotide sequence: TGTGCCAGCAGTTCCCCTGGGGGGATCAATCAGCCCCAGCATTTT. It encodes CASSSPGGINQPQHF.

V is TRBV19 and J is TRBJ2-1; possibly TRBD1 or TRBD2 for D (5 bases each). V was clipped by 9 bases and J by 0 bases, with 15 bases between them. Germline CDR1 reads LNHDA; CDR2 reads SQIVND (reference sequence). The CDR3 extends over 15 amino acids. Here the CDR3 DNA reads TGTGCCAGCTCCCTTGGGGGTTACTCCTACAATGAGCAGTTCTTC. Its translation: CASSLGGYSYNEQFF.

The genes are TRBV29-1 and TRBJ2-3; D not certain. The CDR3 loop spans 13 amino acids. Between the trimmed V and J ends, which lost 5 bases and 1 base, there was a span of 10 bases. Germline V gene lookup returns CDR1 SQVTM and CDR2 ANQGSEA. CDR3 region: CSVRQAGTDTQYF. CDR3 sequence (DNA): TGCAGCGTTCGTCAGGCGGGCACAGATACGCAGTATTTT.

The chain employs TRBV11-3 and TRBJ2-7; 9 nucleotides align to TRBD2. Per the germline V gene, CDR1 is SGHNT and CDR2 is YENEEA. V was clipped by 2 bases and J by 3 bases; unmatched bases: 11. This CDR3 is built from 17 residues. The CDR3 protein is CASSLLDPGTSLYEQYF. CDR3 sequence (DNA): TGTGCCAGCAGCTTACTTGACCCCGGGACTAGCCTCTACGAGCAGTACTTC. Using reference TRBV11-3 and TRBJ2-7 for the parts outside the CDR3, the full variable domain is EAGVVQSPRYKIIEKKQPVAFWCNPISGHNTLYWYLQNLGQGPELLIRYENEEAVDDSQLPKDRFSAERLKGVDSTLKIQPAELGDSAVYLCASSLLDPGTSLYEQYFGPGTRLTVT.

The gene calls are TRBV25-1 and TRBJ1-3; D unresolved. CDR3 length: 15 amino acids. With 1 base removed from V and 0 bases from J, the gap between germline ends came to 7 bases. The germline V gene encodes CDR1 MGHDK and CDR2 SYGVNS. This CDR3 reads CASSESGFSGNTIYF. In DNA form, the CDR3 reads TGTGCCAGCAGTGAATCGGGATTCTCTGGAAACACCATATATTTT.

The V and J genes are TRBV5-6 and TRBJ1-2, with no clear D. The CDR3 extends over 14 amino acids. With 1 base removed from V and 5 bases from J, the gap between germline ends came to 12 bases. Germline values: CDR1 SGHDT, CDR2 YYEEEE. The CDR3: CASSLRARPYGYTF. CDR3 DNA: TGTGCCAGCAGCTTGAGGGCACGCCCGTATGGCTACACCTTC.

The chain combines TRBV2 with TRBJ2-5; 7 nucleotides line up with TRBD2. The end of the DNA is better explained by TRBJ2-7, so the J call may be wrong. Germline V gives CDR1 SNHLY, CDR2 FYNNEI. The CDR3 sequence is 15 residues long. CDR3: CASKVDREVSYEQYF. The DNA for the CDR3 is TGTGCCAGCAAGGTGGACCGGGAGGTCTCCTACGAGCAGTACTTC.

The CDR3 DNA follows: TGTGCCAGCAGTTTCCGGAGGGGGGGAGCTTTCTTT. Residues: CASSFRRGGAFF. This chain connects TRBV28 to TRBJ1-1, with D perhaps TRBD1 (6 bases). There are 12 residues in the CDR3. V was clipped by 3 bases and J by 10 bases, with 12 bases between them. The germline V gene encodes CDR1 MDHEN and CDR2 SYDVKM. Using reference TRBV28 and TRBJ1-1 for the parts outside the CDR3, the full variable domain is DVKVTQSSRYLVKRTGEKVFLECVQDMDHENMFWYRQDPGLGLRLIYFSYDVKMKEKGDIPEGYSVSREKKERFSLILESASTNQTSMYLCASSFRRGGAFFGQGTRLTVV.